The 26 T cell receptor beta chains in this list originate from one sample, sequenced in a study of naive and memory T cell subsets. Points from the study as a whole: A few larger clonotypes appeared in naive repertoires, especially CD8, possibly memory cells re-expressing CD45RA.

These receptors' targets are unknown. An equimolar mix of two oligonucleotides served as the beta constant-region primer for TRBC1 and TRBC2. The ligated cDNA underwent four PCR rounds using SP2 and nested alpha and beta constant-region primers. Each CDR3 protein is one row after TCRdb ran MiXCR on the UMI-ligation and nested PCR reads. The repertoire holds fewer than 150,000 distinct CDR3 sequences, approximately 20% seen once, with approximately 0.63% in the top ten. The sample comprised naive CD8+ T cells from blood. The receptors derive from a human donor in good health.

The chain carries TRBV3-1 and TRBJ2-1, with D unclear. Germline V CDR1 and CDR2: LGHDT, YNNKEL (reference sequence). V lost 4 bases and J lost 16, with 17 bases in between. The CDR3 is 12 residues long. CDR3 coding DNA: TGTGCCAGCAGCCTAGGCTCTCGGGTAAAATTCTTC. It codes for CASSLGSRVKFF.

V is TRBV4-3 and J is TRBJ2-1; 10 bases match TRBD1. Trimming at V came to 8 bases and at J to 9 bases, leaving 13 bases not matched to a gene. The CDR3 covers 15 residues. Germline CDR1 is LGHNA and CDR2 is YSLEER. The CDR3: CASGKGTGEILEQFF. CDR3 nucleotide sequence: TGCGCCAGCGGTAAGGGGACAGGGGAAATTCTTGAGCAGTTCTTC.

The V call is TRBV7-9, the J call TRBJ2-1, with 8 bases identical to TRBD2. Germline V gene sequence: CDR1 SEHNR, CDR2 FQNEAQ (reference sequence). V shed 5 bases and J 0 bases; nucleotides not matched to a gene: 3. There are 15 residues in the CDR3. CDR3 sequence (DNA): TGTGCCAGCAGCAAGAGCGGGAGCTCCTACAATGAGCAGTTCTTC. It encodes CASSKSGSSYNEQFF. The whole variable domain, remainder taken from reference TRBV7-9 and TRBJ2-1, is DTGVSQNPRHKITKRGQNVTFRCDPISEHNRLYWYRQTLGQGPEFLTYFQNEAQLEKSRLLSDRFSAERPKGSFSTLEIQRTEQGDSAMYLCASSKSGSSYNEQFFGPGTRLTVL.

This clonotype appeared a few times. The chain is built from TRBV9 and TRBJ2-7, with 7 bases lining up with TRBD2. Per germline, CDR1 SGDLS and CDR2 YYNGEE. V was clipped by 6 bases and J by 3 bases; unmatched bases: 6. The CDR3 contains 13 residues. This chain's CDR3 is CASNGGSGYEQYF. The CDR3 DNA follows: TGTGCCAGCAATGGCGGGAGCGGCTACGAGCAGTACTTC.

The rearrangement links TRBV9 to TRBJ2-7, with D perhaps TRBD1 (6 bases). The V end was cut by 4 bases, the J end by 5 bases, with 16 bases between. Germline V gives CDR1 SGDLS, CDR2 YYNGEE. The CDR3 consists of 14 residues. The CDR3 bases are TGTGCCAGCAGCCCCCAGGGAAGGGGGAACGAGCAGTACTTC. Translating gives CASSPQGRGNEQYF.

This chain uses TRBV5-1 with TRBJ2-1; 7 nucleotides align to TRBD1. Germline values: CDR1 SGHRS, CDR2 YFSETQ. This CDR3 is built from 15 residues. V gave up 4 bases and J gave up 1 base; unmatched junction bases: 5. The CDR3 protein is CASSIDRVSYNEQFF. The CDR3, as DNA: TGCGCCAGCAGCATAGACAGGGTATCCTACAATGAGCAGTTCTTC.

This clonotype was seen more than once but under ten times. The chain employs TRBV13 and TRBJ2-7; TRBD2 is a possible D gene (6 bases). This CDR3 region has 16 residues. Trimming stripped 7 bases from V and 5 bases from J, with 24 bases between. Looked up from germline, CDR1 is PRHDT and CDR2 is FYEKMQ (reference sequence). The CDR3 DNA reads as TGTGCCAGCACTTACACTCGGAGTGGGAGGCTACACGAGCAGTACTTC. Translated, it gives CASTYTRSGRLHEQYF.

This chain links TRBV28 with TRBJ2-1; 11 nucleotides line up with TRBD2. The CDR3 is 16 residues long. Germline trimming cut 1 base from V and 8 bases from J; bases unmatched to any gene: 7. Germline CDR1 is MDHEN and CDR2 is SYDVKM. As DNA, the CDR3 is TGTGCCAGCAGTTTATCTAGCGGGAGGACCCACGATGAGCAGTTCTTC. This gives the protein CASSLSSGRTHDEQFF.

The chain is built from TRBV6-2 or TRBV6-3 and TRBJ2-7; D may be TRBD1 (6 bases). This CDR3 has 13 residues. The germline V gene has CDR1 MNHEY and CDR2 SVGEGT. With 8 bases removed from V and 4 bases from J, the gap between germline ends came to 15 bases. The CDR3 DNA follows: TGTGCCAGCTCACCGACAGGCTATTACGAGCAGTACTTC. This translates into CASSPTGYYEQYF.

The rearrangement joins TRBV12-3 or TRBV12-4 to TRBJ2-7, with 9 nucleotides matching TRBD2. The length of the CDR3 is 15 residues. After removal of 7 bases from V and 0 bases from J, the junction contained 7 bases not matched to a gene. This CDR3 is CASNLSGRPSYEQYF. The CDR3 DNA reads TGTGCCAGCAACCTGAGCGGGAGGCCCTCCTACGAGCAGTACTTC.

This clonotype was counted between two and nine times. This chain joins TRBV28 and TRBJ2-7; D unclear. In germline, CDR1 is MDHEN, CDR2 SYDVKM. The length of the CDR3 is 16 residues. Trimming removed 3 bases from V and 2 bases from J, with 17 bases in between. This chain's CDR3 is CASSFAPGKRTYEQYF. For the CDR3, the DNA is TGTGCCAGCAGTTTTGCCCCGGGCAAGAGGACCTACGAGCAGTACTTC.

This sequence joins TRBV6-6 and TRBJ2-1; the match to TRBD1 covers 9 bases. The CDR3 is made up of 14 amino acids. Germline values: CDR1 MNHNY, CDR2 SVGAGI (reference sequence). The V segment lost 6 bases and the J segment 6 bases; nucleotides outside the gene matches: 6. CDR3 in amino acids: CASSPGTGFNEQFF. The CDR3 DNA sequence: TGTGCCAGCAGCCCTGGGACAGGGTTCAATGAGCAGTTCTTC.

This sequence joins TRBV9 and TRBJ2-5; D not resolved. V lost 4 bases, J lost 2 bases, and 9 bases lay in between. Germline V gives CDR1 SGDLS, CDR2 YYNGEE. The CDR3 loop spans 13 amino acids. Here the CDR3 reads CASSRGPQETQYF. The CDR3, as DNA: TGTGCCAGCAGCCGTGGACCACAAGAGACCCAGTACTTC.

The rearrangement links TRBV12-3 or TRBV12-4 to TRBJ1-3; 7 bases are a match to TRBD1. The CDR3 loop spans 13 amino acids. Trimming at V came to 4 bases and at J to 4 bases, leaving 1 base not matched to a gene. The CDR3 region is CASSWDSGNTIYF. As DNA, the CDR3 is TGTGCCAGCAGTTGGGACAGCGGAAACACCATATATTTT.

The rearrangement joins TRBV5-4 to TRBJ1-1; 9 nucleotides match TRBD1. The CDR3 is 18 residues long. Per the germline V gene, CDR1 is SGHNT and CDR2 is YYREEE (reference sequence). The V gene end was trimmed by 4 bases and the J gene end by 3 bases; junction bases not matched to a gene: 16. The DNA of the CDR3 is TGTGCCAGCAGCCTTCCGGGACAGGGAGATTTACGCGACACTGAAGCTTTCTTT. Amino acid sequence: CASSLPGQGDLRDTEAFF. The entire variable domain, with the rest obtained from reference TRBV5-4 and TRBJ1-1, is as follows: ETGVTQSPTHLIKTRGQQVTLRCSSQSGHNTVSWYQQALGQGPQFIFQYYREEENGRGNFPPRFSGLQFPNYSSELNVNALELDDSALYLCASSLPGQGDLRDTEAFFGQGTRLTVV.

The chain combines TRBV28 with TRBJ2-7, with D unclear. The CDR3 totals 16 residues. Trimming took 0 bases from V and 0 from J, leaving 12 bases between them. Germline V gene lookup returns CDR1 MDHEN and CDR2 SYDVKM. The CDR3 DNA follows: TGTGCCAGCAGTTTATGTTGTGTTGAGAACTCCTACGAGCAGTACTTC. This encodes CASSLCCVENSYEQYF.

V usage is TRBV2 and J usage is TRBJ2-7; TRBD1 agrees at 11 bases. The J segment lost 6 bases and the V segment lost 3 bases, leaving 7 bases of the junction unmatched. The CDR3 spans 15 residues. CDR1 and CDR2 (germline): SNHLY, FYNNEI. For the CDR3, the DNA is TGTGCCAGCAGTGACAGGACAGGGGGCTTCGCCGAGCAGTACTTC. Translating it yields CASSDRTGGFAEQYF.

The sample holds a few counts of this clonotype. This chain uses TRBV6-5 with TRBJ2-3; D uncertain. This CDR3 region has 13 residues. V was clipped by 2 bases and J by 0 bases, with 3 bases between them. The germline V gene encodes CDR1 MNHEY and CDR2 SVGAGI. The CDR3 is CASSYRSTDTQYF. CDR3 coding DNA: TGTGCCAGCAGTTACCGTAGCACAGATACGCAGTATTTT.

This clonotype was counted ten times or more. This rearrangement joins TRBV2 to TRBJ2-5; D perhaps matches TRBD2 (5 bases). CDR1 and CDR2 from the germline V gene are SNHLY and FYNNEI. This CDR3 region has 13 residues. The V and J ends lost 7 bases and 4 bases respectively, with 13 bases between them. In DNA, the CDR3 is TGTGCCAGCACCAATAGCGAGGTAGAGACCCAGTACTTC. Translated: CASTNSEVETQYF.

This chain uses TRBV20-1 with TRBJ2-7; D assignment may be TRBD1 or TRBD2 (5 bases each). Trimming pared 5 bases from V and 3 bases from J, leaving 17 bases between. CDR1 is DFQATT, CDR2 SNEGSKA, per germline (reference sequence). The CDR3 is 14 amino acids. CDR3: CSAERRDGLYEQYF. CDR3 sequence (DNA): TGCAGTGCTGAGCGTCGGGACGGACTCTACGAGCAGTACTTC.

The chain links TRBV28 to TRBJ2-7; 10 bases agree with TRBD2. CDR1 MDHEN and CDR2 SYDVKM come from the germline V gene. J was trimmed by 3 bases and V by 4 bases; bases with no gene match: 9. The CDR3 loop spans 16 amino acids. CDR3: CASSSVSGRALYEQYF. The CDR3 nucleotides read TGTGCCAGCAGTTCCGTAAGCGGGAGGGCCCTCTACGAGCAGTACTTC.

On this clonotype itself: The conserved final phenylalanine or tryptophan is absent from the CDR3, which likely points to a read error. The rearrangement links TRBV7-9 to TRBJ2-1; 7 bases agree with TRBD2. This CDR3 is 15 amino acids long. V lost 6 bases and J lost 2; bases outside the gene matches: 7. Germline CDR1 reads SEHNR; CDR2 reads FQNEAQ (reference sequence). The CDR3 loop is CASSPGAGPYNEQFL. The CDR3 bases are TGTGCCAGCAGTCCAGGAGCGGGACCCTACAATGAGCAGTTCCTC.

This chain joins TRBV7-9 and TRBJ2-1; D gene ambiguous. The CDR3 runs 12 residues. Trimming took 2 bases from V and 6 from J, leaving 5 bases between them. Germline CDR1 reads SEHNR; CDR2 reads FQNEAQ (reference sequence). The CDR3 nucleotides read TGTGCCAGCAGCTTATCCCCCAATGAGCAGTTCTTC. Amino acids: CASSLSPNEQFF. Looking up the rest from reference TRBV7-9 and TRBJ2-1 gives the full variable domain: DTGVSQNPRHKITKRGQNVTFRCDPISEHNRLYWYRQTLGQGPEFLTYFQNEAQLEKSRLLSDRFSAERPKGSFSTLEIQRTEQGDSAMYLCASSLSPNEQFFGPGTRLTVL.

The chain is built from TRBV7-9 and TRBJ2-5, with D hard to call. There are 14 residues in the CDR3. Germline V gene lookup returns CDR1 SEHNR and CDR2 FQNEAQ (reference sequence). V gave up 5 bases and J gave up 3 bases, with 13 bases separating them. The CDR3 nucleotides are TGTGCCAGCAGCCCCGCCCGGTTAGAAGAGACCCAGTACTTC. It specifies CASSPARLEETQYF.

The table lists this clonotype with a few counts. The chain is built from TRBV4-3 and TRBJ1-6; no definite D call. Trimming left V 0 bases short and J 0 bases short, with 6 bases between. The CDR3 consists of 16 residues. Germline values: CDR1 LGHNA, CDR2 YSLEER. The CDR3 sequence is CASSQDQSSYNSPLHF. CDR3 nucleotide sequence: TGCGCCAGCAGCCAAGATCAGAGCTCCTATAATTCACCCCTCCACTTT.

This clonotype was observed a few times. The chain employs TRBV29-1 and TRBJ2-5, with 8 bases identical to TRBD1. The trim removed 5 bases at V and 4 bases at J, leaving 15 bases unmatched. Germline CDR1 reads SQVTM; CDR2 reads ANQGSEA. This CDR3 contains 16 residues. The CDR3 region is CSVLGVVGTGRETQYF. The CDR3 DNA follows: TGCAGCGTTTTAGGGGTTGTGGGGACAGGAAGAGAGACCCAGTACTTC.